The 3 T cell receptor beta chains listed next were all sequenced from one sample in a study of CD8 T cells in ankylosing spondylitis. In TCRdb, the 5' RACE reads were re-called with MiXCR into one record per CDR3 protein. The sample shows about 160,000 distinct CDR3 sequences, around 43% of them seen only once. The sequenced material came from synovial fluid, either unsorted or a sorted T cell fraction (not recorded which). The receptors were sampled from a male donor with ankylosing spondylitis.

The CDR3 sequence: CASSSRTNPTDTQYF. The CDR3 region has the DNA TGTGCCAGCAGCTCCCGGACTAACCCCACAGATACGCAGTATTTT. The V and J genes are TRBV7-9 and TRBJ2-3; D might be TRBD2 (6 bases). The CDR3 contains 15 residues. Trimming stripped 4 bases from V and 2 bases from J, with 13 bases between. Per germline, CDR1 SEHNR and CDR2 FQNEAQ (reference sequence). Drawing the rest from reference TRBV7-9 and TRBJ2-3, the complete variable domain is DTGVSQNPRHKITKRGQNVTFRCDPISEHNRLYWYRQTLGQGPEFLTYFQNEAQLEKSRLLSDRFSAERPKGSFSTLEIQRTEQGDSAMYLCASSSRTNPTDTQYFGPGTRLTVL.

This clonotype was recorded only once. The CDR3 protein is CASSPGLAGGVETQYF. The CDR3 region has the DNA TGTGCCAGCAGCCCTGGACTAGCGGGAGGAGTGGAGACCCAGTACTTC. The rearrangement uses TRBV5-4 and TRBJ2-5; 14 bases agree with TRBD2. This CDR3 is 16 amino acids long. In germline, CDR1 is SGHNT, CDR2 YYREEE (reference sequence). Losses at the gene ends were 4 bases for V and 5 bases for J; bases not matched to a gene: 7.

The V and J genes are TRBV27 and TRBJ2-7; D may be TRBD2 (5 bases). Trimming removed 6 bases at V and 1 base at J, with 10 bases between. Per germline, CDR1 MNHEY and CDR2 SMNVEV (reference sequence). This CDR3 region has 13 residues. The CDR3, as DNA: TGTGCCAGCAGATATAGCGCTTCCTACGAGCAGTACTTC. Translating gives CASRYSASYEQYF.